One and the same sample provided the 13 T cell receptor beta chains below, sequenced in a study of molecular identifiers for immune sequencing clone quantification. One entry per CDR3 protein results from TCRdb running MiXCR on the PCR reads. This repertoire shows roughly 86,000 distinct CDR3 sequences, around 17% found once; its top ten account for roughly 0.89%. The material sequenced was naive CD8+ T cells from blood, with Jurkat cell RNA spiked in. The subset is: FACS-sorted CD8+CD4-CCR7+CD45RA+ naive T cells. The receptors come from a human donor in good health. Some libraries in this study had Jurkat cell RNA spiked in.

This clonotype occurred many times. The chain uses TRBV4-3 and TRBJ1-1; no reliable D call. V was clipped by 0 bases and J by 6 bases, with 23 bases between them. The CDR3 runs to 18 residues. Germline CDR1 and CDR2: LGHNA and YSLEER. CDR3 region: CASSQDLLPGAGGPEAFF. For the CDR3, the DNA is TGCGCCAGCAGCCAAGATTTGCTCCCCGGCGCAGGTGGGCCTGAAGCTTTCTTT.

The sample holds many counts of this clonotype. The chain links TRBV5-1 to TRBJ2-5, with 7 bases identical to TRBD1. Germline V CDR1 and CDR2: SGHRS, YFSETQ. This CDR3 has 15 amino acids. V shed 0 bases and J 5 bases; nucleotides not matched to a gene: 7. As DNA, the CDR3 is TGCGCCAGCAGCTTGGACAGGGGCAACCGGGAGACCCAGTACTTC. This gives the protein CASSLDRGNRETQYF.

This clonotype has ten or more counts. This chain links TRBV6-2 or TRBV6-3 with TRBJ2-7; possibly TRBD1 for D (5 bases). The CDR3 length is 16 residues. The germline V and J ends were trimmed by 0 bases and 0 bases, with 12 bases remaining between them. CDR1 and CDR2 (germline): MNHEY, SVGEGT. The CDR3 reads CASSYSDIALSYEQYF. In DNA form, the CDR3 reads TGTGCCAGCAGTTACTCGGACATCGCGCTCTCCTACGAGCAGTACTTC.

This clonotype was counted at least ten times. The CDR3 loop is CASSLEDRGYEQYF. The CDR3 DNA sequence: TGTGCCAGCAGCTTAGAAGACAGGGGCTACGAGCAGTACTTC. This chain uses TRBV7-2 with TRBJ2-7, with 8 bases identical to TRBD1. V gave up 1 base and J gave up 3 bases; unmatched junction bases: 2. Germline CDR1 reads SGHTA; CDR2 reads FQGNSA. This CDR3 has 14 amino acids.

The rearrangement links TRBV10-3 to TRBJ2-7; D uncertain. The CDR3 spans 18 residues. Trimming shortened V by 0 bases and J by 3 bases, and 21 bases separated the two germline ends. In germline, CDR1 is ENHRY, CDR2 SYGVKD. As DNA, the CDR3 is TGTGCCATCAGTGAGTCAGGAATTTTGTCCGACAAAAACTACGAGCAGTACTTC. Protein sequence: CAISESGILSDKNYEQYF.

This clonotype was seen at least ten times. The chain joins TRBV15 to TRBJ2-1; D uncertain. Trimming took 10 bases from V and 4 from J, leaving 17 bases between them. The CDR3 runs 14 residues. The V gene's germline CDR1 is LNHNV and CDR2 YYDKDF (reference sequence). The DNA for the CDR3 is TGTGCCATATGGGCGGCAGGAGATTACAATGAGCAGTTCTTC. Its protein is CAIWAAGDYNEQFF.

In this sample, this clonotype turned up many times. The chain recombines TRBV5-1 with TRBJ2-7, with D uncertain. Trimming left V 0 bases short and J 2 bases short, with 9 bases between. Germline V gene sequence: CDR1 SGHRS, CDR2 YFSETQ. This CDR3 has 14 amino acids. CDR3 coding DNA: TGCGCCAGCAGCTTGGTTGGCGGCGCCTACGAGCAGTACTTC. Residues: CASSLVGGAYEQYF.

This clonotype was counted at least ten times. The chain couples TRBV4-3 to TRBJ2-7; a weak D match, TRBD1 (5 bases). Per germline, CDR1 LGHNA and CDR2 YSLEER. With 1 base removed from V and 2 bases from J, the gap between germline ends came to 9 bases. The CDR3 runs to 14 residues. The CDR3 bases are TGCGCCAGCAGCCAAGTAACAGGCGCCTACGAGCAGTACTTC. Its protein product is CASSQVTGAYEQYF.

At least ten counts were recorded for this clonotype. Here the CDR3 reads CASSQERGLAGSRSYEQYF. The CDR3 DNA reads TGCGCCAGCAGCCAAGAGCGGGGACTAGCGGGATCGCGGTCCTACGAGCAGTACTTC. The rearrangement links TRBV4-3 to TRBJ2-7, with TRBD2 identical over 13 bases. CDR1 and CDR2 from the germline V gene are LGHNA and YSLEER. Trimming took 0 bases from V and 1 from J; bases not matched to a gene: 9. The length of the CDR3 is 19 residues.

This clonotype was recorded many times. The rearrangement joins TRBV12-3 or TRBV12-4 to TRBJ2-2; D gene ambiguous. This CDR3 comprises 13 residues. V was clipped by 3 bases and J by 5 bases, with 7 bases between them. The CDR3: CASSLRVTGELFF. In nucleotides, the CDR3 is TGTGCCAGCAGTTTGAGAGTTACCGGGGAGCTGTTTTTT.

This clonotype was seen at least ten times. V and J are TRBV30 and TRBJ1-2; weak D call: TRBD1 (5 bases). Trimming removed 1 base at V and 4 bases at J, with 16 bases between. This CDR3 comprises 15 residues. Germline V gene sequence: CDR1 GTSNPN, CDR2 SVGIG (reference sequence). The CDR3 DNA sequence: TGTGCCTGGAGTGACCCCAGGGATCTGAGCTATGGCTACACCTTC. Translating gives CAWSDPRDLSYGYTF.

This clonotype was recorded at least ten times. The chain has TRBV10-3 and TRBJ2-7; TRBD2 might be the D (5 bases). The CDR3 contains 14 residues. V was shortened by 3 bases and J by 5 bases, with 14 bases between the two germline ends. From germline, CDR1 is ENHRY and CDR2 SYGVKD. CDR3: CAISDPNGIHEQYF. The DNA of the CDR3 is TGTGCCATCAGTGACCCTAACGGGATCCACGAGCAGTACTTC.

This clonotype was counted many times. At one of its ends the junction is not consistent with the germline gene, which may arise from a read error. The chain couples TRBV7-7 to TRBJ2-1; unclear D gene. The CDR3 has 13 amino acids. Per germline, CDR1 SSHAT and CDR2 FNYEAQ (reference sequence). The CDR3 loop reads CASSDPTFNEQFF. The CDR3 coding sequence is TGTGCTAGCAGCGACCCGACATTCAATGAGCAGTTCTTC. The full variable domain, with the rest looked up from reference TRBV7-7 and TRBJ2-1, is GAGVSQSPRYKVTKRGQDVTLRCDPISSHATLYWYQQALGQGPEFLTYFNYEAQPDKSGLPSDRFSAERPEGSISTLTIQRTEQRDSAMYRCASSDPTFNEQFFGPGTRLTVL.